This T cell receptor (beta chain) was identified during a study of low-dose radiotherapy and immunotherapy resistance in tumors (dated by TCRdb to the early 2020s). About the full investigation: Cohort 1 received 0.5 Gy per fraction every 2 weeks, with a prescribed total PTV dose of 6.5 Gy. Randomization of trial participants into treatment groups was not performed. Patients were given nivolumab as a 240 mg flat dose every two weeks and ipilimumab at 1 mg/kg every six weeks, with both drugs delivered intravenously. Cyclophosphamide 200 mg/m2 was administered intravenously every two weeks, one day before each radiation and immunotherapy administration. The translational analysis covered eight patients: three from the first dose cohort and the first five from the second dose cohort. Patients took aspirin 300 mg orally once daily for four cycles, starting on cycle 1 day 1. Patients in Cohort 2 were given 1 Gy per fraction every two weeks, for a total of 13 Gy across 26 weeks.

Concerning this clonotype itself: There is no known antigen for this receptor. Within one base of it there is no much larger clone, and no base qualities were kept.

First-strand cDNA was synthesized with Superscript III and a set of TRAV- and TRBV-specific primers, covering both TCRalpha and TCRbeta chains. A roughly 20-cycle PCR with Phusion amplified the TCRs, pairing a constant-region primer with the adapter that was attached to the V primers. The MessageAmp II aRNA Amplification Kit was used to amplify the isolated mRNA, with in vitro transcription run for under 20 hours at 37 degrees C. The Dynabeads mRNA DIRECT Purification Kit was used to isolate the mRNA for TCR sequencing. Indexed Illumina adapters were added in a second Phusion PCR of roughly 25 cycles, and the PCR products were purified with AMPure XP beads. In the original analysis: Custom Perl scripts were used to pool TCR sequences that encoded the same protein, to remove out-of-frame sequences, and to calculate the abundance of each clonotype. TCR sequences supported by only a single read were excluded from analysis. The metrics used to describe the repertoires included Shannon entropy, Gini index, clonality, richness, and the frequency of TCRs shared between repertoires. TCRdb trimmed the raw reads at Q25, called clones with MiXCR and kept productive beta chains. Merged by CDR3 protein, the rows form single entries marked with the most common genes and DNA. In this record, the V and J calls reflect TCRdb's handling and not the investigators' own analysis. The sample contains 16,000 or so distinct CDR3 sequences, roughly 70% of them found a single time. The top ten clones comprise roughly 11% of the sample.

Donors were enrolled in RACIN, a single-arm phase I dose-escalation trial in which nivolumab, ipilimumab, aspirin, low-dose cyclophosphamide and low-dose radiotherapy were combined. To be eligible, a patient needed to have an advanced solid tumor that was TIL-negative. CDR1 and CDR2 (LNHDA, SQIVND) derive from the germline V gene (reference sequence). The CDR3 goes from the cysteine to the phenylalanine over 13 residues. Just CDR3 DNA is preserved here, 39 bases in frame from base 1. V drops 3 bases and J drops 3 bases, leaving 9 bases in between. The chain is encoded by TRBV19 joined to TRBJ2-7, with no D gene named confidently. This clonotype was sampled from a human donor with advanced metastatic prostate, ovarian, gallbladder or colorectal cancer (not recorded which). This table probably holds off-target reads from a library built for another chain. At the DNA level, the sequence is TGTGCCAGTAGTATTAGACACGGCTACGAGCAGTACTTC. Translated, this gives CASSIRHGYEQYF.